The rows below give T cell receptor beta chains drawn from one sample of a study of blood T cell repertoires in COVID-19. The data were produced by immunoSEQ multiplex PCR, yet TCRdb's version contains in-frame clones alone and is incomplete. The sample yields 250,000 to 400,000 clones, roughly 86% seen once. Sequenced material: PBMCs or T cells enriched from blood (not recorded which). The receptors were gathered from a woman in her thirties who had recovered from COVID-19. Both conserved end residues are part of each CDR3. Fields, in order: D gene, clone size, V gene, J gene, CDR3 protein, CDR3 DNA. The D gene is left open where the match is weak. Size values are once, few and many counts, or a class for expanded clones, and some rows have none.

d_call: TRBD1; clone_size: -; v_call: TRBV4-1; j_call: TRBJ1-2; cdr3_aa: CASSPGQGNYGYTF; cdr3_nt: TGCGCCAGCAGCCCTGGACAGGGTAACTATGGCTACACCTTC
d_call: TRBD1; clone_size: -; v_call: TRBV6-5; j_call: TRBJ1-2; cdr3_aa: CASRGDSWIGYTF; cdr3_nt: TGTGCCAGCAGAGGGGACAGTTGGATTGGCTACACCTTC
d_call: TRBD2; clone_size: -; v_call: TRBV7-2; j_call: TRBJ2-5; cdr3_aa: CASSSPESGGALQETQYF; cdr3_nt: TGTGCCAGCAGCTCACCGGAAAGCGGGGGCGCCCTACAAGAGACCCAGTACTTC
d_call: TRBD2; clone_size: -; v_call: TRBV20-1; j_call: TRBJ2-5; cdr3_aa: CSASGLAGGLGETQYF; cdr3_nt: TGCAGTGCTAGTGGGCTAGCGGGGGGGCTAGGAGAGACCCAGTACTTC
d_call: TRBD2; clone_size: -; v_call: TRBV7-6; j_call: TRBJ2-2; cdr3_aa: CASGLGRRTGELFF; cdr3_nt: TGTGCCAGCGGACTAGGCCGCCGCACCGGGGAGCTGTTTTTT
d_call: -; clone_size: -; v_call: TRBV3-1/TRBV3-2; j_call: TRBJ1-2; cdr3_aa: CASSPGANYGYTF; cdr3_nt: TGTGCCAGCAGCCCGGGGGCTAACTATGGCTACACCTTC
d_call: TRBD2; clone_size: -; v_call: TRBV9; j_call: TRBJ2-5; cdr3_aa: CASSDSGGAETQYF; cdr3_nt: TGTGCCAGCAGCGACAGCGGGGGGGCAGAGACCCAGTACTTC
d_call: TRBD2; clone_size: -; v_call: TRBV7-2; j_call: TRBJ2-1; cdr3_aa: CASSQTSGGYNEQFF; cdr3_nt: TGTGCCAGCAGCCAAACTAGCGGGGGGTACAATGAGCAGTTCTTC
d_call: TRBD1; clone_size: -; v_call: TRBV7-9; j_call: TRBJ2-1; cdr3_aa: CASSFRDRGNNEQFF; cdr3_nt: TGTGCCAGCAGCTTTAGGGACAGGGGCAACAATGAGCAGTTCTTC
d_call: -; clone_size: -; v_call: TRBV28; j_call: TRBJ1-3; cdr3_aa: CASTGGNGNTIYF; cdr3_nt: TGTGCCAGCACCGGGGGGAATGGAAACACCATATATTTT
d_call: -; clone_size: once; v_call: TRBV6-5; j_call: TRBJ1-1; cdr3_aa: CASSYSRDTEAFF; cdr3_nt: TGTGCCAGCAGTTACTCGCGAGATACTGAAGCTTTCTTT
d_call: -; clone_size: once; v_call: TRBV6-5; j_call: TRBJ1-2; cdr3_aa: CASSLDRSNYGYTF; cdr3_nt: TGTGCCAGCAGTCTCGACAGAAGTAACTATGGCTACACCTTC
d_call: -; clone_size: few; v_call: TRBV3-1/TRBV3-2; j_call: TRBJ1-1; cdr3_aa: CASSLFIRGRSLNTEAFF; cdr3_nt: TGTGCCAGCAGCCTTTTTATTCGGGGAAGGTCGTTAAACACTGAAGCTTTCTTT
d_call: -; clone_size: -; v_call: TRBV7-9; j_call: TRBJ1-3; cdr3_aa: CASSLTTGLRGNTIYF; cdr3_nt: TGTGCCAGCAGCTTAACCACAGGGCTAAGAGGAAACACCATATATTTT
d_call: -; clone_size: -; v_call: TRBV2; j_call: TRBJ2-7; cdr3_aa: CASSSPDSSYEQYF; cdr3_nt: TGTGCCAGCAGCTCCCCTGACAGCTCCTACGAGCAGTACTTC
d_call: -; clone_size: -; v_call: TRBV6-1; j_call: TRBJ2-7; cdr3_aa: CASSDRGRVYEQYF; cdr3_nt: TGTGCCAGCAGTGACAGGGGAAGAGTCTACGAGCAGTACTTC
d_call: TRBD1; clone_size: -; v_call: TRBV30; j_call: TRBJ1-4; cdr3_aa: CAWSPGQGHEKLFF; cdr3_nt: TGTGCCTGGAGTCCGGGACAGGGGCACGAAAAACTGTTTTTT
d_call: -; clone_size: -; v_call: TRBV6-5; j_call: TRBJ2-7; cdr3_aa: CASSYSTGTYEQYF; cdr3_nt: TGTGCCAGCAGTTACTCGACAGGGACTTACGAGCAGTACTTC
d_call: -; clone_size: once; v_call: TRBV27; j_call: TRBJ1-1; cdr3_aa: CASSLRGGVTEAFF; cdr3_nt: TGTGCCAGCAGTTTAAGGGGGGGTGTCACTGAAGCTTTCTTT
d_call: TRBD1; clone_size: once; v_call: TRBV5-8; j_call: TRBJ1-4; cdr3_aa: CASSWGQGASEKLFF; cdr3_nt: TGTGCCAGCAGCTGGGGACAGGGGGCATCTGAAAAACTGTTTTTT
d_call: -; clone_size: few; v_call: TRBV20-1; j_call: TRBJ2-7; cdr3_aa: CSASTRRGPSYEQYF; cdr3_nt: TGCAGTGCTAGTACCAGGAGGGGTCCCTCCTACGAGCAGTACTTC
d_call: -; clone_size: -; v_call: TRBV7-2; j_call: TRBJ2-1; cdr3_aa: CASSLGAGVGNEQFF; cdr3_nt: TGTGCCAGCAGCCTAGGTGCCGGGGTAGGCAATGAGCAGTTCTTC
d_call: TRBD1; clone_size: -; v_call: TRBV5-4; j_call: TRBJ1-1; cdr3_aa: CASSRQGRTEAFF; cdr3_nt: TGTGCCAGCAGCCGACAGGGTAGAACTGAAGCTTTCTTT
d_call: -; clone_size: -; v_call: TRBV18; j_call: TRBJ2-1; cdr3_aa: CASSPDSEQFF; cdr3_nt: TGTGCCAGCTCACCGGACTCGGAGCAGTTCTTC
d_call: -; clone_size: -; v_call: TRBV2; j_call: TRBJ2-5; cdr3_aa: CASSEGGRGDTQYF; cdr3_nt: TGTGCCAGCAGTGAGGGAGGACGAGGAGATACCCAGTACTTC
d_call: TRBD1; clone_size: few; v_call: TRBV7-9; j_call: TRBJ1-1; cdr3_aa: CASSPSSRTGEAFF; cdr3_nt: TGTGCCAGCAGCCCATCATCTCGGACAGGAGAAGCTTTCTTT
d_call: -; clone_size: -; v_call: TRBV5-5; j_call: TRBJ1-1; cdr3_aa: CASSLLDYTEAFF; cdr3_nt: TGTGCCAGCAGCTTACTAGACTACACTGAAGCTTTCTTT
d_call: -; clone_size: once; v_call: TRBV28; j_call: TRBJ2-7; cdr3_aa: CASSPPMGGRPEQYF; cdr3_nt: TGTGCCAGCAGTCCACCGATGGGGGGTCGCCCCGAGCAGTACTTC
d_call: TRBD2; clone_size: -; v_call: TRBV28; j_call: TRBJ2-3; cdr3_aa: CASSGGGSLTDTQYF; cdr3_nt: TGTGCCAGCAGTGGCGGGGGGTCCCTCACAGATACGCAGTATTTT
d_call: TRBD2; clone_size: -; v_call: TRBV10-2; j_call: TRBJ2-2; cdr3_aa: CASSDYASGGAGGELFF; cdr3_nt: TGCGCCAGCAGTGATTACGCTAGCGGGGGGGCAGGCGGGGAGCTGTTTTTT
d_call: TRBD1; clone_size: -; v_call: TRBV5-1; j_call: TRBJ2-7; cdr3_aa: CASTDRQGVEQYF; cdr3_nt: TGCGCCAGCACTGACCGACAGGGTGTCGAGCAGTACTTC
d_call: TRBD1; clone_size: -; v_call: TRBV7-3; j_call: TRBJ1-4; cdr3_aa: CASSLNRDRVLANEKLFF; cdr3_nt: TGTGCCAGCAGCTTAAATCGGGACAGGGTACTGGCTAATGAAAAACTGTTTTTT
d_call: -; clone_size: -; v_call: TRBV7-2; j_call: TRBJ2-3; cdr3_aa: CASSPGQFSTDTQYF; cdr3_nt: TGTGCCAGCAGTCCCGGACAGTTTAGCACAGATACGCAGTATTTT
d_call: -; clone_size: -; v_call: TRBV19; j_call: TRBJ1-1; cdr3_aa: CASNHRVNTEAFF; cdr3_nt: TGTGCCAGTAACCACAGGGTCAACACTGAAGCTTTCTTT
d_call: -; clone_size: -; v_call: TRBV11-2; j_call: TRBJ2-1; cdr3_aa: CASSLDRRGNEQFF; cdr3_nt: TGTGCCAGCAGCTTAGATCGCAGGGGCAATGAGCAGTTCTTC
d_call: TRBD1; clone_size: -; v_call: TRBV3-1/TRBV3-2; j_call: TRBJ2-2; cdr3_aa: CAAGFGQGSTGELFF; cdr3_nt: TGTGCCGCCGGTTTCGGACAGGGTAGCACCGGGGAGCTGTTTTTT
d_call: -; clone_size: -; v_call: TRBV29-1; j_call: TRBJ1-2; cdr3_aa: CSVGAGSNYGYTF; cdr3_nt: TGCAGCGTTGGGGCAGGATCTAACTATGGCTACACCTTC
d_call: -; clone_size: -; v_call: TRBV27; j_call: TRBJ1-3; cdr3_aa: CASSVFGNTIYF; cdr3_nt: TGTGCCAGCAGTGTCTTTGGAAACACCATATATTTT
d_call: -; clone_size: -; v_call: TRBV12-3/TRBV12-4; j_call: TRBJ1-2; cdr3_aa: CASRHRERYGYTF; cdr3_nt: TGTGCCAGCAGGCACAGGGAGCGCTATGGCTACACCTTC
d_call: -; clone_size: -; v_call: TRBV19; j_call: TRBJ2-1; cdr3_aa: CASSTSSREQFF; cdr3_nt: TGTGCCAGTAGTACCTCCAGTCGTGAGCAGTTCTTC
d_call: -; clone_size: -; v_call: TRBV29-1; j_call: TRBJ1-2; cdr3_aa: CSVVYRPNYGYTF; cdr3_nt: TGCAGCGTTGTATACAGACCTAACTATGGCTACACCTTC
d_call: -; clone_size: once; v_call: TRBV9; j_call: TRBJ1-6; cdr3_aa: CASSVGQSRSYNSPLHF; cdr3_nt: TGTGCCAGCAGCGTAGGGCAGTCCCGCTCCTATAATTCACCCCTCCACTTT
d_call: -; clone_size: -; v_call: TRBV9; j_call: TRBJ2-1; cdr3_aa: CASSVAPTSSYNEQFF; cdr3_nt: TGTGCCAGCAGCGTAGCGCCAACCAGCTCCTACAATGAGCAGTTCTTC
d_call: -; clone_size: -; v_call: TRBV29-1; j_call: TRBJ1-1; cdr3_aa: CSAPSQGTEAFF; cdr3_nt: TGCAGCGCCCCTTCACAGGGCACTGAAGCTTTCTTT
d_call: -; clone_size: -; v_call: TRBV6-5; j_call: TRBJ2-1; cdr3_aa: CASSSRGSPYNEQFF; cdr3_nt: TGTGCCAGCAGTTCAAGAGGCAGCCCCTACAATGAGCAGTTCTTC
d_call: -; clone_size: -; v_call: TRBV7-9; j_call: TRBJ2-7; cdr3_aa: CASREWARAYEQYF; cdr3_nt: TGTGCCAGCAGAGAGTGGGCAAGAGCCTACGAGCAGTACTTC
d_call: TRBD1; clone_size: once; v_call: TRBV4-1; j_call: TRBJ1-3; cdr3_aa: CASSQGQGASLGGFENTIYF; cdr3_nt: TGCGCCAGCAGCCAGGGACAGGGGGCTAGTTTGGGCGGCTTTGAAAACACCATATATTTT
d_call: TRBD1; clone_size: -; v_call: TRBV5-1; j_call: TRBJ1-6; cdr3_aa: CASSLTSRGHSPLHF; cdr3_nt: TGCGCCAGCAGCTTAACCTCCAGGGGGCACTCACCCCTCCACTTT
d_call: -; clone_size: once; v_call: TRBV6-5; j_call: TRBJ1-5; cdr3_aa: CASADPGEDQPQHF; cdr3_nt: TGTGCCAGCGCAGACCCCGGAGAAGATCAGCCCCAGCATTTT
d_call: -; clone_size: once; v_call: TRBV23-1; j_call: TRBJ1-2; cdr3_aa: CASSQGSNYGYTF; cdr3_nt: TGCGCCAGCAGTCAAGGCTCTAACTATGGCTACACCTTC
d_call: TRBD2; clone_size: -; v_call: TRBV9; j_call: TRBJ2-3; cdr3_aa: CASSVGMGGGTDTQYF; cdr3_nt: TGTGCCAGCAGCGTAGGGATGGGGGGGGGCACAGATACGCAGTATTTT